The 28 T cell receptor beta chains in this list originate from one sample, sequenced in a study of blood T cell repertoires in COVID-19. Using immunoSEQ multiplex PCR, the repertoire was profiled, and TCRdb retains in-frame clones only, with some absent. The sample shows more than 120,000 clones, about 83% of them seen only once. The sequenced sample was peripheral blood. These receptors were taken from a woman aged 45-65 years with active or convalescent COVID-19.

This chain joins TRBV27 and TRBJ1-5; 10 bases align to TRBD1. Trimming at V came to 5 bases and at J to 3 bases, leaving 4 bases not matched to a gene. The CDR3 spans 15 residues. The germline V gene has CDR1 MNHEY and CDR2 SMNVEV (reference sequence). The CDR3 protein is CASSGTGAYNQPQHF. CDR3 nucleotides: TGTGCCAGCAGTGGGACAGGGGCTTACAATCAGCCCCAGCATTTT.

This chain uses TRBV7-6 with TRBJ2-7; 15 bases are shared with TRBD2. Germline V lookup: CDR1 SGHVS, CDR2 FNYEAQ. The CDR3 spans 17 residues. The trim removed 4 bases at V and 4 bases at J, leaving 8 bases unmatched. The CDR3 region is CASSSRTSGGAGYEQYF. CDR3 sequence (DNA): TGTGCCAGCAGCTCACGGACTAGCGGGGGGGCCGGGTACGAGCAGTACTTC.

V is TRBV7-8 and J is TRBJ1-5, with a weak D call TRBD1 (5 bases). Trimming stripped 5 bases from V and 2 bases from J, with 16 bases between. The CDR3 runs to 16 residues. The germline V gene has CDR1 SGHVS and CDR2 FQNEAQ. The DNA for the CDR3 is TGTGCCAGCAGCGAAGACACGGGGGGTCGCAATCAGCCCCAGCATTTT. Its protein is CASSEDTGGRNQPQHF.

This chain joins TRBV19 and TRBJ2-1, with 7 bases fitting TRBD2. The germline CDR1 and CDR2 sequences are LNHDA and SQIVND (reference sequence). The CDR3 has 14 residues. V lost 10 bases to trimming and J lost 5 bases; unmatched junction nucleotides: 11. CDR3 protein: CATLGTNHNNEQFF. The CDR3 coding sequence is TGTGCCACCTTAGGGACTAACCATAACAATGAGCAGTTCTTC.

CDR3 coding DNA: TGTGCCAGCGATGGGACAGGGGGCTACTATGGCTACACCTTC. Translated, it gives CASDGTGGYYGYTF. The genes are TRBV2 and TRBJ1-2, with 12 bases matching TRBD1. With V trimmed by 8 bases and J by 3 bases, 4 bases remained unmatched. The CDR3 sequence is 14 residues long. Germline-derived CDR1 and CDR2 are SNHLY and FYNNEI.

V usage is TRBV2 and J usage is TRBJ1-1; 9 bases fit TRBD1. CDR3 size: 14 residues. Trimming took 4 bases from V and 1 from J; bases not matched to a gene: 1. The V gene's germline CDR1 is SNHLY and CDR2 FYNNEI. This CDR3 is CASSGTGANTEAFF. The CDR3 DNA sequence: TGTGCCAGCAGTGGGACAGGGGCGAACACTGAAGCTTTCTTT.

V and J are TRBV12-3 or TRBV12-4 and TRBJ1-5; possibly TRBD1 for D (6 bases). The CDR3 covers 13 residues. The V end lost 8 bases, the J end lost 3 bases, and 11 bases lay between the germline ends. CDR3 loop: CASRGGANQPQHF. The CDR3 DNA reads TGTGCCAGCCGCGGGGGGGCCAATCAGCCCCAGCATTTT.

This clone came up a few times. J is TRBJ2-7 and V is TRBV3-1 (or the pseudogene TRBV3-2), with D perhaps matching TRBD1 (6 bases). Germline loops: CDR1 LGHDT, CDR2 YNNKEL (reference sequence). Trimming pared 7 bases from V and 3 bases from J, leaving 19 bases between. The CDR3 runs to 15 residues. The DNA of the CDR3 is TGTGCCAGCACAGGGGCTAGCCAGGGGTACTACGAGCAGTACTTC. This codes for CASTGASQGYYEQYF.

The chain carries TRBV18 and TRBJ1-6; D gene unclear. This CDR3 spans 12 amino acids. Germline loops: CDR1 KGHSH, CDR2 LQKENI. V lost 6 bases, J lost 6 bases, and 6 bases lay in between. As DNA, the CDR3 is TGTGCCAGCTCCCACACTAATTCACCCCTCCACTTT. Translating gives CASSHTNSPLHF.

The chain joins TRBV18 to TRBJ1-6; 7 positions match TRBD1. Germline V gives CDR1 KGHSH, CDR2 LQKENI. V was clipped by 4 bases and J by 7 bases; unmatched bases: 7. The CDR3 extends over 15 amino acids. CDR3 DNA sequence: TGTGCCAGCTCACTGGGGACAGCGATCAATTCACCCCTCCACTTT. Protein: CASSLGTAINSPLHF.

The rearrangement links TRBV4-1 to TRBJ2-3, with 9 positions matching TRBD2. CDR3 size: 19 residues. Trimming cost V 3 bases and J 0 bases; bases outside gene matches: 13. CDR1 and CDR2 from the germline V gene are MGHRA and YSYEKL. The CDR3 spells CASSQHSGRPTLSTDTQYF. CDR3 bases: TGCGCCAGCAGCCAGCATAGCGGGAGACCCACTCTAAGCACAGATACGCAGTATTTT.

J is TRBJ1-1 and V is TRBV10-1, with unresolved D. In germline, CDR1 is WNHNN, CDR2 SYGVQD (reference sequence). The CDR3 covers 20 residues. V lost 0 bases, J lost 0 bases, and 23 bases lay in between. CDR3 nucleotides: TGCGCCAGCAGTGAGTCTAAGTCGAGGGATCAGCCCCCTATGAACACTGAAGCTTTCTTT. Translating gives CASSESKSRDQPPMNTEAFF.

This clone has only one observation. CDR3 residues: CASSLDPGTSGGYNEQFF. In nucleotides, the CDR3 is TGTGCCAGCAGCTTAGATCCTGGGACTAGCGGGGGCTACAATGAGCAGTTCTTC. The gene calls are TRBV11-2 and TRBJ2-1, with TRBD2 matching 14 bases. J was trimmed by 3 bases and V by 0 bases; bases with no gene match: 4. The length of the CDR3 is 18 residues. Per the germline V gene, CDR1 is SGHAT and CDR2 is FQNNGV.

The chain employs TRBV19 and TRBJ2-1; the D gene is possibly TRBD2 (6 bases). V shed 5 bases and J shed 0 bases, with 11 bases lying between them. Germline CDR1 is LNHDA and CDR2 is SQIVND (reference sequence). The CDR3 covers 15 residues. The CDR3 region has the DNA TGTGCCAGTAGTCAGGGACTGAGCTCCTACAATGAGCAGTTCTTC. This encodes CASSQGLSSYNEQFF.

V usage is TRBV30 and J usage is TRBJ1-4, with 9 bases fitting TRBD1. Germline V gene data show CDR1 as GTSNPN and CDR2 as SVGIG (reference sequence). The CDR3 is made up of 17 amino acids. V lost 3 bases and J lost 8; bases outside the gene matches: 16. The CDR3: CAWRPARDRVQTEKLFF. The CDR3 nucleotides are TGTGCCTGGAGGCCAGCGCGGGACAGGGTCCAAACCGAAAAACTGTTTTTT. Full variable domain (remainder filled in from reference TRBV30 and TRBJ1-4): SQTIHQWPATLVQPVGSPLSLECTVEGTSNPNLYWYRQAAGRGLQLLFYSVGIGQISSEVPQNLSASRPQDRQFILSSKKLLLSDSGFYLCAWRPARDRVQTEKLFFGSGTQLSVL.

The V and J genes are TRBV18 and TRBJ1-1; D not resolved. V lost 5 bases and J 0 bases, leaving 13 bases between the germline ends. The CDR3 is 15 amino acids. Germline CDR1 KGHSH, CDR2 LQKENI. CDR3 region: CASSSQAVMNTEAFF. The CDR3 DNA is TGTGCCAGCTCATCCCAGGCAGTAATGAACACTGAAGCTTTCTTT.

This CDR3 reads CASRDTGQTNTEAFF. The CDR3 bases are TGTGCCAGCAGGGATACGGGACAGACGAACACTGAAGCTTTCTTT. This chain links TRBV6-6 with TRBJ1-1; TRBD1 aligns across 7 bases. This CDR3 has 15 residues. CDR1 MNHNY and CDR2 SVGAGI come from the germline V gene (reference sequence). V lost 6 bases to trimming and J lost 1 base; unmatched junction nucleotides: 8.

V and J are TRBV7-2 and TRBJ1-2; 7 positions match TRBD1. Unmatched junction bases numbered 8, after V lost 6 bases and J lost 4 bases. CDR1 SGHTA and CDR2 FQGNSA come from the germline V gene. The CDR3 runs 14 residues. CDR3 DNA sequence: TGTGCCAGCAGGACCCGGGGACAGATCTATGGCTACACCTTC. This sequence encodes CASRTRGQIYGYTF.

The V and J genes are TRBV11-2 and TRBJ2-1, with TRBD1 as a possible D gene (5 bases). The CDR3 sequence is 15 residues long. Germline CDR1 reads SGHAT; CDR2 reads FQNNGV. V dropped 4 bases and J dropped 3 bases, with 13 bases sitting between them. Here the CDR3 DNA reads TGTGCCAGCAGCTCCCTGACAGATTTCTACAATGAGCAGTTCTTC. Translation gives CASSSLTDFYNEQFF.

In this sample, this clone turned up a few times. The chain couples TRBV5-1 to TRBJ1-1, with no clear D. Germline V gene sequence: CDR1 SGHRS, CDR2 YFSETQ. Trimming pared 4 bases from V and 6 bases from J, leaving 16 bases between. CDR3 size: 14 residues. The CDR3 is CASSLRSLTAEAFF. As DNA, the CDR3 is TGCGCCAGCAGCCTTCGGTCCCTTACAGCTGAAGCTTTCTTT.

The rearrangement uses TRBV24-1 and TRBJ2-1; possible D gene TRBD1, 7 bases. Germline V lookup: CDR1 KGHDR, CDR2 SFDVKD. V lost 3 bases to trimming and J lost 1 base, with 12 bases between them. This CDR3 spans 16 amino acids. The CDR3 spells CATSDRPGGSYNEQFF. The CDR3 region has the DNA TGTGCCACCAGTGATCGGCCAGGGGGGTCCTACAATGAGCAGTTCTTC.

This chain joins TRBV7-2 and TRBJ2-7; 12 positions match TRBD2. Germline loops: CDR1 SGHTA, CDR2 FQGNSA. Unmatched junction bases numbered 4, after V lost 4 bases and J lost 0 bases. This CDR3 comprises 16 residues. CDR3 protein: CASSSLAGGRSYEQYF. The DNA for the CDR3 is TGTGCCAGCAGCTCACTAGCGGGAGGTCGCTCCTACGAGCAGTACTTC.

The genes are TRBV4-1 and TRBJ2-7; TRBD1 matches at 8 bases. J lost 1 base, V lost 3 bases, and 5 bases had no gene match. The CDR3 is 15 amino acids. Germline loops: CDR1 MGHRA, CDR2 YSYEKL. The CDR3 loop is CASSQGGQDSYEQYF. The CDR3 DNA reads as TGCGCCAGCAGCCAGGGGGGACAGGATTCCTACGAGCAGTACTTC.

The chain employs TRBV9 and TRBJ1-1, with a weak D call TRBD1 (6 bases). Trimming cost V 0 bases and J 7 bases, with 13 bases left between them. Germline CDR1 reads SGDLS; CDR2 reads YYNGEE. The CDR3 has 14 amino acids. Here the CDR3 reads CASSVGGGAIEAFF. CDR3 nucleotides: TGTGCCAGCAGCGTAGGAGGGGGGGCGATTGAAGCTTTCTTT.

V and J are TRBV18 and TRBJ2-5, with D tentatively TRBD2 (5 bases). The V end lost 3 bases, the J end lost 4 bases, and 9 bases lay between the germline ends. The CDR3 is made up of 13 amino acids. Per germline, CDR1 KGHSH and CDR2 LQKENI. The CDR3 here is CASSPGSSETQYF. Written as DNA, the CDR3 is TGTGCCAGCTCACCGGGGAGTTCAGAGACCCAGTACTTC.

The chain uses TRBV4-2 and TRBJ2-5, with TRBD2 matching over 7 bases. The CDR3 extends over 16 amino acids. CDR1 and CDR2 (germline): LGHNA, YNFKEQ. V lost 1 base and J lost 4; bases outside the gene matches: 9. The CDR3 loop reads CASSQATSGTSETQYF. In DNA form, the CDR3 reads TGTGCCAGCAGCCAAGCTACGAGCGGGACCTCAGAGACCCAGTACTTC.

The chain employs TRBV9 and TRBJ1-4; 7 nucleotides agree with TRBD1. V shed 0 bases, J shed 8 bases, and the junction held 4 bases outside the gene matches. CDR3 length: 14 amino acids. Germline V CDR1 and CDR2: SGDLS, YYNGEE. The CDR3 DNA follows: TGTGCCAGCAGCGTAGCCGGGGGACAGGAAAAACTGTTTTTT. Its protein product is CASSVAGGQEKLFF.

The V gene is TRBV6-6, the J gene TRBJ2-7; TRBD1 might be the D (5 bases). Trimming removed 4 bases at V and 4 bases at J, with 8 bases between. This CDR3 region has 12 residues. Germline V gene lookup returns CDR1 MNHNY and CDR2 SVGAGI (reference sequence). As DNA, the CDR3 is TGTGCCAGCAGTTCCCAGGGTTACGAGCAGTACTTC. Translating it yields CASSSQGYEQYF.